The TCR beta chain under discussion was sequenced for a study of blood T cell repertoires in COVID-19. Study information: The United States, Italy and Spain provided the acute and convalescent COVID-19 samples. T cells, B-cell-depleted T cells, or PBMCs supplied cDNA or gDNA.

As originally analysed: How many nucleated cells were present was estimated from reference gene primer amplification. The assay was immunoSEQ multiplex PCR, and TCRdb's table has in-frame clones only and misses some. That table gives V, J and clone size, and the DNA gave D and trimming. The sample has approximately 300,000 clones, 85% to 90% seen once. The V segment lost 6 bases and the J segment 1 base; nucleotides outside the gene matches: 4. The CDR3 spans 16 residues. The V gene's germline CDR1 is WNHNN and CDR2 SYGVQD (reference sequence). The sequenced material came from peripheral blood. This chain uses TRBV10-1 with TRBJ2-2, with TRBD2 identical over 11 bases. This TCR was recovered from a woman in her thirties or forties with acute or convalescent COVID-19. CDR3 residues: CASSPTSGGNTGELFF. In DNA form, the CDR3 reads TGCGCCAGCAGCCCCACTAGCGGGGGGAACACCGGGGAGCTGTTTTTT.